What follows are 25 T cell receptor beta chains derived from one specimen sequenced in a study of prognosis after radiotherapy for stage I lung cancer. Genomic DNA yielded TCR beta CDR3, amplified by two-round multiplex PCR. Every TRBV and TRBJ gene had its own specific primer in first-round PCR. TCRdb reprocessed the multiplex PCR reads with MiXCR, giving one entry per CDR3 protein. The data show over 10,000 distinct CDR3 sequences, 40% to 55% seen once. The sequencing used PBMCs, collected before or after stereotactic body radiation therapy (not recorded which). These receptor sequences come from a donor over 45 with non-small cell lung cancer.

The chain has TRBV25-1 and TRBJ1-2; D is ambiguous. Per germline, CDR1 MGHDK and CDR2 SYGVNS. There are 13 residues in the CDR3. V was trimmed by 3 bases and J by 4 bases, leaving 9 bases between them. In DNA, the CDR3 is TGTGCCAGCAGTGATGAGGACGGCTATGGCTACACCTTC. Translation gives CASSDEDGYGYTF.

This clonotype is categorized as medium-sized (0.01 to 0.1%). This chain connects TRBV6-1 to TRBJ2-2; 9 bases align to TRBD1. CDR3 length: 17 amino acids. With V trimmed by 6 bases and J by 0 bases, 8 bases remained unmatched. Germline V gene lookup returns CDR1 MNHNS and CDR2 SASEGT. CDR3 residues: CASRTPTGGANTGELFF. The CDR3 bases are TGTGCCAGCAGGACCCCTACAGGGGGCGCGAACACCGGGGAGCTGTTTTTT.

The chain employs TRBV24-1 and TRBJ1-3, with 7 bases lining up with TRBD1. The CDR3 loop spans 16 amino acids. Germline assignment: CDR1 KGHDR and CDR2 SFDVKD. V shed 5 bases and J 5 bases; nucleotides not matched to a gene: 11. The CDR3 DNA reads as TGTGCCACCAGTGGGGAGACAGGGAAGAAAAGAAACACCATATATTTT. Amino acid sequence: CATSGETGKKRNTIYF.

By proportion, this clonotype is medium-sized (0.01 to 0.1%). As DNA, the CDR3 is TGTGCCAGCAGCCTAGGACTAGCCGGGACCGGGGAGCTGTTTTTT. The encoded protein is CASSLGLAGTGELFF. V and J are TRBV7-3 and TRBJ2-2; 8 bases agree with TRBD2. The CDR3 has 15 amino acids. Germline V lookup: CDR1 SGHTA, CDR2 FQGTGA. V shed 5 bases, J shed 5 bases, and the junction held 7 bases outside the gene matches.

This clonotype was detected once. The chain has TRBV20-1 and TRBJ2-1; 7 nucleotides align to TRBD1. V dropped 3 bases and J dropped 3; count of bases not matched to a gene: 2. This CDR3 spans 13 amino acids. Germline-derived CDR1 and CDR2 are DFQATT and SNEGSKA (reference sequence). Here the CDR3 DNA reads TGCAGTGCTAGGAGGACAGGCTACAATGAGCAGTTCTTC. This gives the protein CSARRTGYNEQFF.

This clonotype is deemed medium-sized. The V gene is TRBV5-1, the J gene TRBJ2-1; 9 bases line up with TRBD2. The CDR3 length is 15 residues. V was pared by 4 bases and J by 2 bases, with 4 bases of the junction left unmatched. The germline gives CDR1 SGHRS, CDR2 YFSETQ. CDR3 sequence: CASSPLAGPYNEQFF. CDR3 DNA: TGCGCCAGCAGCCCCCTAGCGGGGCCCTACAATGAGCAGTTCTTC.

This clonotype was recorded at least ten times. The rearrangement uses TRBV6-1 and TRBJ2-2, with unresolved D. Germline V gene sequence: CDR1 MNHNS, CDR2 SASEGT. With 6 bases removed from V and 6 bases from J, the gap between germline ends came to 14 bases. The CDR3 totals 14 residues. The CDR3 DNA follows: TGTGCCAGCAGCCCCCCCGCTTTTGCCGGGGAGCTGTTTTTT. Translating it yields CASSPPAFAGELFF.

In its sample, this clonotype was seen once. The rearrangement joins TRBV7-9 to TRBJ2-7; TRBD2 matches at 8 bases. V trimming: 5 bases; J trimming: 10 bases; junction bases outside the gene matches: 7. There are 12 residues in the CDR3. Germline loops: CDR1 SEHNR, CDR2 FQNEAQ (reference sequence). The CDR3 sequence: CASSTGGETQYF. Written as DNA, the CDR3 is TGTGCCAGCAGCACCGGGGGGGAGACACAGTACTTC.

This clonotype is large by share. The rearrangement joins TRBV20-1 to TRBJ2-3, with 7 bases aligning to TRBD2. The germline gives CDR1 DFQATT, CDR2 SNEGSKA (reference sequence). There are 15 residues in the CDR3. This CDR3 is CSVCLLAETTDTQYF. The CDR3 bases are TGCAGCGTCTGCCTTCTAGCGGAGACCACAGATACGCAGTATTTT.

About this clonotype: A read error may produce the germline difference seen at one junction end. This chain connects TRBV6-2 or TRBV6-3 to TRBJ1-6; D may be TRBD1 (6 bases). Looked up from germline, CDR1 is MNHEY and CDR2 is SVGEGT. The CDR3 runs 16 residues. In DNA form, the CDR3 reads TGTGCCAGCAGCGGCAAACGGCAGGGGCAGAATTCACCCCCCCACTTT. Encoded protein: CASSGKRQGQNSPPHF.

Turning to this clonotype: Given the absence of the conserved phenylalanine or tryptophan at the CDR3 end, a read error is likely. The DNA for the CDR3 is TGTGCCAGTAGTATAGGGACAGGGGCCTACGAGCAGTACCTC. It codes for CASSIGTGAYEQYL. The chain is built from TRBV19 and TRBJ2-7, with TRBD1 identical over 9 bases. Germline V CDR1 and CDR2: LNHDA, SQIVND (reference sequence). V gave up 1 base and J gave up 2 bases; unmatched junction bases: 0. The CDR3 runs 14 residues.

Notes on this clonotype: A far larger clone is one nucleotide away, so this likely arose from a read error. As DNA, the CDR3 is TGTGCCAGCATCCCACAGGGGGGCTACAATGAGCAGTTCTTC. Translation gives CASIPQGGYNEQFF. The rearrangement links TRBV6-9 to TRBJ2-1, with 8 bases matching TRBD1. CDR3 length: 14 amino acids. Per germline, CDR1 MNHGY and CDR2 SVAAGI. Losses at the gene ends were 7 bases for V and 3 bases for J; bases not matched to a gene: 5.

The CDR3 DNA reads as TGTGCCAGCAGACCTCCTAGCGGGAGTACTTACAATGAGCAGTTCTTC. This gives the protein CASRPPSGSTYNEQFF. This rearrangement joins TRBV28 to TRBJ2-1, with 10 bases lining up with TRBD2. The CDR3 has 16 residues. The germline CDR1 and CDR2 sequences are MDHEN and SYDVKM. Losses at the gene ends were 6 bases for V and 4 bases for J; bases not matched to a gene: 9.

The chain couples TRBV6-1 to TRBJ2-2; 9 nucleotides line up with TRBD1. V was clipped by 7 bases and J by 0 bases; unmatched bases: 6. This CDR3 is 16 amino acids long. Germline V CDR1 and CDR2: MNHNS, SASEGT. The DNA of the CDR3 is TGTGCCAGCACCCCTACAGGGGGCGCGAACACCGGGGAGCTGTTTTTT. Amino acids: CASTPTGGANTGELFF.

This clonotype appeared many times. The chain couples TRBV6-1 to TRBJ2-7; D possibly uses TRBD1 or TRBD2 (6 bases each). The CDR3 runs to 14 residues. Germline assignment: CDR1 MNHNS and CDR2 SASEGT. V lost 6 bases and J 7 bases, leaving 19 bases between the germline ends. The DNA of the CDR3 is TGTGCCAGCAGCCTAGGGACATACCGGGAGGAGCAGTACTTC. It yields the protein CASSLGTYREEQYF.

The chain's CDR3 is CASSFVESGRLDNEQFF. The CDR3 DNA reads as TGCGCCAGCAGCTTTGTGGAGAGCGGGAGGCTGGACAATGAGCAGTTCTTC. This chain connects TRBV5-1 to TRBJ2-1; TRBD2 matches 9 bases. Trimming cost V 2 bases and J 5 bases; bases outside gene matches: 11. CDR3 length: 17 amino acids. Germline values: CDR1 SGHRS, CDR2 YFSETQ.

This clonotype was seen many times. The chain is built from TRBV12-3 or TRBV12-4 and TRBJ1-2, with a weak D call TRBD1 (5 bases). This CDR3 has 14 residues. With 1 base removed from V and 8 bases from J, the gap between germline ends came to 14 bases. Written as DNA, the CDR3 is TGTGCCAGCAGTTTAGGTACGGGGGGACTAGGCTACACCTTC. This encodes CASSLGTGGLGYTF.

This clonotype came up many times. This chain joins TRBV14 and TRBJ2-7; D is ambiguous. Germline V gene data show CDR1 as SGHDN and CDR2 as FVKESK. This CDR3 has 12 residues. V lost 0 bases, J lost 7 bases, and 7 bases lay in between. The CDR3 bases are TGTGCCAGCAGCCAAGATTGGGGAGAGCAGTACTTC. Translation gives CASSQDWGEQYF. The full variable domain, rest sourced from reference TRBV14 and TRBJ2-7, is EAGVTQFPSHSVIEKGQTVTLRCDPISGHDNLYWYRRVMGKEIKFLLHFVKESKQDESGMPNNRFLAERTGGTYSTLKVQPAELEDSGVYFCASSQDWGEQYFGPGTRLTVT.

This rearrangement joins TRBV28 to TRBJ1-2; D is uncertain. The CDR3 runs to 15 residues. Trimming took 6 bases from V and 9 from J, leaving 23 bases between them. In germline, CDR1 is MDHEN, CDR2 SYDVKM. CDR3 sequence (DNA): TGTGCCAGCAGGGGAGACGACGTAGCTAACTGTAGCTACACCTTC. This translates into CASRGDDVANCSYTF.

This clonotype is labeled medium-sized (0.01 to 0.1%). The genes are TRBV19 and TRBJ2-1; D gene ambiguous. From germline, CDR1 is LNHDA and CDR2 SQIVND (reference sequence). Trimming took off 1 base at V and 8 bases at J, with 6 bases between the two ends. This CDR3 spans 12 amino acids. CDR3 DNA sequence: TGTGCCAGTAGTATAGGATCATATGAGCAGTTCTTC. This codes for CASSIGSYEQFF.

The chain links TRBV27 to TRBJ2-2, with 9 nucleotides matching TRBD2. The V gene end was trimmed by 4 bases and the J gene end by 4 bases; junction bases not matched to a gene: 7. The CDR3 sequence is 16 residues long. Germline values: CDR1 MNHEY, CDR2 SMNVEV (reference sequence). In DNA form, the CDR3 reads TGTGCCAGCAGTTCAGTAGCGGGAGCGGGCACCGGGGAGCTGTTTTTT. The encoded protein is CASSSVAGAGTGELFF.

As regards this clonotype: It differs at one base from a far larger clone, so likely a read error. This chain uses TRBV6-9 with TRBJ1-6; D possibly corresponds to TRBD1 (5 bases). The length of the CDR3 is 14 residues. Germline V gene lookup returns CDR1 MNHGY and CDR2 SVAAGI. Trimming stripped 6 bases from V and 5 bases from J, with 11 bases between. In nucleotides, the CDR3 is TGTGCCAGCAGAACCGGGGCAGATAATTCACCCCTCCACTTT. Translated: CASRTGADNSPLHF.

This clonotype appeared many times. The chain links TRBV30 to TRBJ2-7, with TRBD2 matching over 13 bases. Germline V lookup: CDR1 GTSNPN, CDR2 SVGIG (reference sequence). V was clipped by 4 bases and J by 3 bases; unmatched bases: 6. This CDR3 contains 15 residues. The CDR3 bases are TGTGCCTGGACACGAGGGACTAGCGGGGACTACGAGCAGTACTTC. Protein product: CAWTRGTSGDYEQYF. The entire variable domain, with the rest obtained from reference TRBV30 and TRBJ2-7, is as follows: SQTIHQWPATLVQPVGSPLSLECTVEGTSNPNLYWYRQAAGRGLQLLFYSVGIGQISSEVPQNLSASRPQDRQFILSSKKLLLSDSGFYLCAWTRGTSGDYEQYFGPGTRLTVT.

CDR3 in amino acids: CAISASGDFNEQFF. DNA of the CDR3: TGTGCCATCAGTGCCTCCGGGGATTTCAATGAGCAGTTCTTC. V is TRBV10-3 and J is TRBJ2-1; tentative D call: TRBD2 (5 bases). CDR1 and CDR2 from the germline V gene are ENHRY and SYGVKD. V lost 4 bases to trimming and J lost 6 bases, with 13 bases between them. The CDR3 is 14 amino acids.

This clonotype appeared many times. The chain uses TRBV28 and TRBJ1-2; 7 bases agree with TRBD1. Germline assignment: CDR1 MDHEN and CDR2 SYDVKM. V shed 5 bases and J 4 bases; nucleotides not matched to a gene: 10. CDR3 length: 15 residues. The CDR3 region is CASSGGTADIYGYTF. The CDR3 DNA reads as TGTGCCAGCAGTGGGGGGACAGCAGATATCTATGGCTACACCTTC.